Each of the 29 T cell receptor beta chains below was sequenced from the same sample in a study of shared clonotypes between healthy human individuals. CD45RO-negative CD8 cells positively selected for CCR7 made up the naive population, which excluded terminally differentiated effector memory CD45RA+ cells. The repertoire was sequenced with immunoSEQ multiplex PCR; TCRdb's copy has only in-frame clones and lacks some. The data contain around 2.1 million clones, 90% to 95% of them seen just once; the ten biggest clones take up more than 1.5%. Sequencing used naive CD8+ T cells from PBMCs. These receptors were taken from a man aged 18 to 30 in good health. Some clones in this sample may be carry-over from other donors' samples.

The CDR3 is CASSLDRVGYNEQFF. The CDR3 DNA is TGTGCCAGCAGCTTAGACAGGGTCGGCTACAATGAGCAGTTCTTC. The chain carries TRBV5-4 and TRBJ2-1, with TRBD1 identical over 7 bases. Germline CDR1 and CDR2: SGHNT and YYREEE (reference sequence). The CDR3 covers 15 residues. The J segment lost 3 bases and the V segment lost 2 bases, leaving 5 bases of the junction unmatched. The full variable domain, its missing parts supplied by reference TRBV5-4 and TRBJ2-1, is ETGVTQSPTHLIKTRGQQVTLRCSSQSGHNTVSWYQQALGQGPQFIFQYYREEENGRGNFPPRFSGLQFPNYSSELNVNALELDDSALYLCASSLDRVGYNEQFFGPGTRLTVL.

J is TRBJ2-4 and V is TRBV2; 8 bases agree with TRBD2. CDR3 length: 14 residues. Germline V gene data show CDR1 as SNHLY and CDR2 as FYNNEI. The J segment lost 4 bases and the V segment lost 8 bases, leaving 7 bases of the junction unmatched. This chain's CDR3 is CASVGLAGKNIQYF. In nucleotides, the CDR3 is TGTGCCAGCGTTGGACTAGCTGGAAAAAACATTCAGTACTTC. The full variable domain, with the rest looked up from reference TRBV2 and TRBJ2-4, is EPEVTQTPSHQVTQMGQEVILRCVPISNHLYFYWYRQILGQKVEFLVSFYNNEISEKSEIFDDQFSVERPDGSNFTLKIRSTKLEDSAMYFCASVGLAGKNIQYFGAGTRLSVL.

This rearrangement joins TRBV10-1 to TRBJ2-7; TRBD2 matches at 9 bases. Germline V gene sequence: CDR1 WNHNN, CDR2 SYGVQD (reference sequence). The CDR3 has 18 residues. J was trimmed by 2 bases and V by 3 bases; bases with no gene match: 14. CDR3 DNA sequence: TGCGCCAGCAGTGATGGGCCAGCAAGACTAGCGGCTCCCTACGAGCAGTACTTC. Protein product: CASSDGPARLAAPYEQYF.

The chain couples TRBV7-9 to TRBJ2-1; D is uncertain. V was trimmed by 5 bases and J by 8 bases, leaving 13 bases between them. The CDR3 has 13 amino acids. Per germline, CDR1 SEHNR and CDR2 FQNEAQ (reference sequence). CDR3 sequence reads: CASSSAVWDEQFF. DNA for the CDR3: TGTGCCAGCAGCAGCGCGGTGTGGGATGAGCAGTTCTTC.

V gene TRBV7-9 combines with J gene TRBJ2-7; perhaps TRBD2 as D (6 bases). From germline, CDR1 is SEHNR and CDR2 FQNEAQ (reference sequence). The CDR3 consists of 13 residues. Trimming pared 5 bases from V and 3 bases from J, leaving 11 bases between. The CDR3, as DNA: TGTGCCAGCAGCGGGGGACTTGTCTACGAGCAGTACTTC. This encodes CASSGGLVYEQYF. Filled out from reference TRBV7-9 and TRBJ2-7, the complete variable domain reads DTGVSQNPRHKITKRGQNVTFRCDPISEHNRLYWYRQTLGQGPEFLTYFQNEAQLEKSRLLSDRFSAERPKGSFSTLEIQRTEQGDSAMYLCASSGGLVYEQYFGPGTRLTVT.

The V gene is TRBV19, the J gene TRBJ2-7; 10 nucleotides line up with TRBD1. The length of the CDR3 is 14 residues. Unmatched junction bases numbered 8, after V lost 9 bases and J lost 3 bases. Germline V CDR1 and CDR2: LNHDA, SQIVND (reference sequence). The CDR3 loop reads CASNPRDRGYEQYF. The CDR3 DNA reads TGTGCCAGCAACCCCCGGGACAGGGGCTACGAGCAGTACTTC.

To note about this clone: Within the sample, other DNA sequences also encode this same CDR3. The chain couples TRBV27 to TRBJ2-7; D call uncertain. The CDR3 runs 12 residues. V was pared by 3 bases and J by 4 bases, with 7 bases between. In germline, CDR1 is MNHEY, CDR2 SMNVEV (reference sequence). This CDR3 is CASSFYGYEQYF. CDR3 nucleotide sequence: TGTGCCAGCAGTTTTTACGGTTACGAGCAGTACTTC.

CDR3 amino acids: CASSFSPPYNEQFF. In nucleotides, the CDR3 is TGTGCCAGCAGTTTCTCTCCCCCCTACAATGAGCAGTTCTTC. V is TRBV28 and J is TRBJ2-1; no definite D call. This CDR3 has 14 residues. Trimming cost V 3 bases and J 2 bases, with 8 bases left between them. Per the germline V gene, CDR1 is MDHEN and CDR2 is SYDVKM.

The rearrangement links TRBV29-1 to TRBJ2-5, with D possibly matching TRBD2 (5 bases). With the DNA end fitting TRBJ2-7 better, the J assignment may be wrong. The germline V gene has CDR1 SQVTM and CDR2 ANQGSEA. The CDR3 spans 14 residues. The CDR3 is CSVVGLRSSYEQYF. The CDR3 nucleotides are TGCAGCGTTGTAGGACTCCGAAGCTCCTACGAGCAGTACTTC.

The chain employs TRBV7-2 and TRBJ1-3; no clear D. Germline values: CDR1 SGHTA, CDR2 FQGNSA. There are 17 residues in the CDR3. Trimming removed 1 base at V and 2 bases at J, with 15 bases between. In DNA form, the CDR3 reads TGTGCCAGCAGCTTAGTATCCGGCCCCCGGACTGGAAACACCATATATTTT. Translating it yields CASSLVSGPRTGNTIYF.

The chain uses TRBV9 and TRBJ2-1; 9 positions agree with TRBD1. The trim removed 0 bases at V and 6 bases at J, leaving 4 bases unmatched. Germline loops: CDR1 SGDLS, CDR2 YYNGEE. The length of the CDR3 is 15 residues. CDR3 DNA: TGTGCCAGCAGCGTAGACAGGGGGCTAAGCAATGAGCAGTTCTTC. Translating gives CASSVDRGLSNEQFF. Supplemented by reference TRBV9 and TRBJ2-1, the full variable domain reads DSGVTQTPKHLITATGQRVTLRCSPRSGDLSVYWYQQSLDQGLQFLIQYYNGEERAKGNILERFSAQQFPDLHSELNLSSLELGDSALYFCASSVDRGLSNEQFFGPGTRLTVL.

The chain uses TRBV6-5 and TRBJ1-1; D is possibly TRBD1 (5 bases). In germline, CDR1 is MNHEY, CDR2 SVGAGI. The CDR3 has 16 amino acids. V was shortened by 1 base and J by 0 bases, with 12 bases between the two germline ends. DNA of the CDR3: TGTGCCAGCAGTTACTTTGGGGCAGGGATGAACACTGAAGCTTTCTTT. Amino acids: CASSYFGAGMNTEAFF.

This sequence joins TRBV5-1 and TRBJ2-3; D possibly uses TRBD1 or TRBD2 (7 bases each). The CDR3 extends over 19 amino acids. From germline, CDR1 is SGHRS and CDR2 YFSETQ. The V gene lost 3 bases and the J gene lost 2 bases, with 25 bases spanning the gap. The CDR3 protein is CASSWGPLLAEGATDTQYF. The CDR3 DNA reads as TGCGCCAGCAGCTGGGGGCCCCTCCTAGCGGAGGGGGCCACAGATACGCAGTATTTT.

The chain uses TRBV4-1 and TRBJ2-7; D is possibly TRBD1 (6 bases). CDR1 is MGHRA and CDR2 is YSYEKL in the germline V gene. The CDR3 runs to 13 residues. V was trimmed by 4 bases and J by 5 bases, leaving 12 bases between them. The CDR3 nucleotides read TGCGCCAGCAGCCCCCAGGGGCAGAACGAGCAGTACTTC. Amino acid sequence: CASSPQGQNEQYF.

This chain uses TRBV6-5 with TRBJ1-1, with 7 positions matching TRBD1. Germline assignment: CDR1 MNHEY and CDR2 SVGAGI. V lost 6 bases and J lost 1; bases outside the gene matches: 2. CDR3 length: 13 residues. The CDR3, as DNA: TGTGCCAGCAGAAGGGGGCAGAACACTGAAGCTTTCTTT. This gives the protein CASRRGQNTEAFF.

The chain employs TRBV14 and TRBJ2-1; 12 nucleotides match TRBD2. The J segment lost 7 bases and the V segment lost 2 bases, leaving 6 bases of the junction unmatched. CDR3 length: 16 amino acids. Germline V gene sequence: CDR1 SGHDN, CDR2 FVKESK. CDR3 amino acids: CASSQRLAGALNEQFF. CDR3 nucleotide sequence: TGTGCCAGCAGCCAAAGACTAGCGGGAGCATTGAATGAGCAGTTCTTC.

V is TRBV6-1 and J is TRBJ1-4; 8 bases fit TRBD1. The germline gives CDR1 MNHNS, CDR2 SASEGT. The V gene end was trimmed by 6 bases and the J gene end by 13 bases; junction bases not matched to a gene: 16. The CDR3 sequence is 15 residues long. The CDR3 region has the DNA TGTGCCAGCAGCTACGTGGGACAGGTGCGGGTTGGACTGTTTTTT. The encoded protein is CASSYVGQVRVGLFF.

This sequence joins TRBV9 and TRBJ2-2; tentatively, D is TRBD1 (6 bases). V lost 0 bases and J 0 bases, leaving 12 bases between the germline ends. CDR1 is SGDLS and CDR2 is YYNGEE in the germline V gene. This CDR3 is built from 17 residues. CDR3 residues: CASSVASRTANTGELFF. In DNA, the CDR3 is TGTGCCAGCAGCGTAGCCTCAAGGACAGCGAACACCGGGGAGCTGTTTTTT.

This chain links TRBV7-6 with TRBJ1-1; no clear D. V was shortened by 1 base and J by 2 bases, with 17 bases between the two germline ends. CDR1 is SGHVS, CDR2 FNYEAQ, per germline. CDR3 length: 17 amino acids. CDR3 sequence reads: CASSLDVSGRGNTEAFF. Written as DNA, the CDR3 is TGTGCCAGCAGCTTAGACGTTAGTGGTCGGGGTAACACTGAAGCTTTCTTT.

The chain uses TRBV28 and TRBJ2-1, with 11 bases lining up with TRBD2. Germline V gene data show CDR1 as MDHEN and CDR2 as SYDVKM. CDR3 length: 20 amino acids. J gave up 4 bases and V 4 bases, and 18 bases lay outside the gene matches. The CDR3 spells CASSSQPGLAEQGSYNEQFF. In DNA, the CDR3 is TGTGCCAGCAGTTCCCAACCGGGACTAGCGGAACAGGGGTCGTACAATGAGCAGTTCTTC.

In its sample, this clone was seen once. This chain joins TRBV7-9 and TRBJ2-7, with TRBD1 matching over 11 bases. Germline-derived CDR1 and CDR2 are SEHNR and FQNEAQ (reference sequence). The V gene end was trimmed by 5 bases and the J gene end by 3 bases; junction bases not matched to a gene: 6. This CDR3 contains 15 residues. CDR3 bases: TGTGCCAGCAGCCCCCCCGGGACAGGGGGCTACGAGCAGTACTTC. Translating gives CASSPPGTGGYEQYF.

This clone was seen a single time. This sequence joins TRBV4-3 and TRBJ2-7; D call uncertain. CDR1 LGHNA and CDR2 YSLEER come from the germline V gene. CDR3 length equals 15 residues. V was pared by 1 base and J by 6 bases, with 16 bases between. The DNA for the CDR3 is TGCGCCAGCAGCCAAGTCGGGCAGTACTCCGGCGAGCAGTACTTC. Translated, it gives CASSQVGQYSGEQYF.

In this sample, this clone turned up once. The J gene is TRBJ2-1, the V gene TRBV7-9; a weak D match, TRBD2 (5 bases). The germline V gene encodes CDR1 SEHNR and CDR2 FQNEAQ (reference sequence). V was clipped by 5 bases and J by 4 bases, with 15 bases between them. The CDR3 is 15 residues long. In DNA form, the CDR3 reads TGTGCCAGCAGCCCAAGTGCGGCGGGTTACAATGAGCAGTTCTTC. Encoded protein: CASSPSAAGYNEQFF.

This rearrangement joins TRBV5-4 to TRBJ2-7, with D tentatively TRBD1 (7 bases). This CDR3 comprises 13 residues. Germline CDR1 and CDR2: SGHNT and YYREEE (reference sequence). The V end lost 7 bases, the J end lost 3 bases, and 14 bases lay between the germline ends. The CDR3 nucleotides read TGTGCCAGCTGCGGGACAGCTTTCTACGAGCAGTACTTC. This translates into CASCGTAFYEQYF.

This chain uses TRBV9 with TRBJ2-7; 8 bases map to TRBD2. Looked up from germline, CDR1 is SGDLS and CDR2 is YYNGEE. This CDR3 comprises 14 residues. The ends lost 4 bases at V and 0 bases at J; junction bases unmatched: 3. Here the CDR3 reads CASSRSGGSYEQYF. Here the CDR3 DNA reads TGTGCCAGCAGCCGAAGCGGGGGCTCCTACGAGCAGTACTTC.

Worth noting for this clone: Other DNA sequences of this sample code for an identical CDR3. This chain joins TRBV7-9 and TRBJ2-1; the D is unclear. The germline gives CDR1 SEHNR, CDR2 FQNEAQ (reference sequence). The germline V and J ends were trimmed by 0 bases and 0 bases, with 3 bases remaining between them. The CDR3 totals 14 residues. The DNA for the CDR3 is TGTGCCAGCAGCTTAGCGAGCTCCTACAATGAGCAGTTCTTC. It specifies CASSLASSYNEQFF.

The chain is built from TRBV5-3 and TRBJ2-7, with D perhaps matching TRBD2 (6 bases). TRBV5-3 is treated as an ORF (open reading frame) with a function not yet certain. The length of the CDR3 is 17 residues. V was clipped by 4 bases and J by 6 bases, with 26 bases between them. CDR3 bases: TGTGCCAGAAGCGCCGGGGGTCTAGTCAACCCTAGCACCGAGCAGTACTTC. This gives the protein CARSAGGLVNPSTEQYF.

This clone came up once. This chain connects TRBV5-4 to TRBJ2-1; D is unresolved. Germline CDR1 reads SGHNT; CDR2 reads YYREEE (reference sequence). V lost 3 bases to trimming and J lost 0 bases, with 10 bases between them. This CDR3 contains 15 residues. The CDR3 loop is CASSYITSSYNEQFF. CDR3 coding DNA: TGTGCCAGCAGCTATATAACGAGCTCCTACAATGAGCAGTTCTTC.

This clone has just a few counts. The sample holds other DNA sequences that translate to the same CDR3. The V call is TRBV27, the J call TRBJ2-7, with D possibly called TRBD1 or TRBD2 (5 bases each). V lost 5 bases and J 6 bases, leaving 8 bases between the germline ends. The CDR3 runs to 11 residues. Germline CDR1 reads MNHEY; CDR2 reads SMNVEV (reference sequence). This CDR3 is CASSLGGEQYF. The CDR3 DNA reads as TGTGCCAGCAGTCTTGGGGGCGAGCAGTACTTC.